This T cell receptor (beta chain) was captured by sequencing in a study of glioma-infiltrating T cells after dendritic cell vaccination. Isocitrate dehydrogenase mutation was absent in all glioblastoma patients. Libraries were prepared by immunoSEQ multiplex PCR; TCRdb keeps only in-frame clonotypes and omits some of them. The sample lists about 95,000 clones; 85% were seen once. The CDR3 extends over 15 amino acids. The V end was cut by 8 bases, the J end by 0 bases, with 19 bases between. CDR1 is SQVTM, CDR2 ANQGSEA, per germline. The sample here was blood, taken before dendritic cell vaccination. This sequence originates from a human donor with glioblastoma. This chain uses TRBV29-1 with TRBJ1-1; a weak D match, TRBD1 (5 bases). For the CDR3, the DNA is TGCAGCCCCAACCATTCGGGGGGGATGAACACTGAAGCTTTCTTT. Translation gives CSPNHSGGMNTEAFF.